The sequence of this T cell receptor (beta chain) was determined in a study of T cell repertoires in aging, cancer and after chemotherapy. Findings and caveats of the study: Compared with age-matched healthy donors, untreated hematological or solid cancer patients showed higher blood TCR clonality.

Regarding this clonotype: The antigen is not known. A much larger clone sits a single nucleotide away, making a read error possible.

CDR3 size: 13 residues. TRB rearrangements spanning V, D and J were amplified using mixed TRB-A/B primers. TCRdb ran MiXCR on the multiplex PCR reads and lists one entry per CDR3 protein. This table has roughly 12,000 distinct CDR3 sequences, 20% to 30% appearing once. Peripheral blood genomic DNA, not sorted cells or RNA, was the template. Specimen: blood. The TCR comes from a human donor in good health. The genes are TRBV12-3 or TRBV12-4 and TRBJ1-1; D remains ambiguous. CDR3 nucleotides: TGTGCCTGCAGTCAATTTGGAAACACTGAAGCTTTCTTT. It codes for CACSQFGNTEAFF.